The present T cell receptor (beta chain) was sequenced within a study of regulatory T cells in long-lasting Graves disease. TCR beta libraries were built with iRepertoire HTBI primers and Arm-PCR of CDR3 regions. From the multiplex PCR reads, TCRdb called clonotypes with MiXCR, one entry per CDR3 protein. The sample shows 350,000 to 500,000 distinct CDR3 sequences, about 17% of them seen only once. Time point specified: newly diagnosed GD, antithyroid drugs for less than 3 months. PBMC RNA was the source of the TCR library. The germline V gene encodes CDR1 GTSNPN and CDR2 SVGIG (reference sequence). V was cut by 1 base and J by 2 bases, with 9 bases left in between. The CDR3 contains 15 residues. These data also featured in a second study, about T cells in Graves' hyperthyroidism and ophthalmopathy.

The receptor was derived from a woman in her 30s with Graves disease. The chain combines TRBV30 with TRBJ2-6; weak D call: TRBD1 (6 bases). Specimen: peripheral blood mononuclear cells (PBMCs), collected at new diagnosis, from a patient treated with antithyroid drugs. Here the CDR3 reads CAWSEQGAGANVLTF. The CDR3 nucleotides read TGTGCCTGGAGTGAACAGGGTGCTGGGGCCAACGTCCTGACTTTC.